This is a list of T cell receptor beta chains from one sample in a study of blood T cell repertoires in COVID-19. TCRdb keeps only in-frame clones here, not all; method: immunoSEQ multiplex PCR. The data show 150,000 to 200,000 clones, around 83% seen once. The specimen sequenced was PBMCs or T cells enriched from blood (not recorded which). These receptors all stem from a woman aged 40 to 49 in a cohort exposed to, infected with or recovered from COVID-19 (not recorded which). Both conserved end residues are part of each CDR3. A D gene is named only where the DNA matches it firmly. Size values are once, few and many counts, or a class for expanded clones, and some rows have none.

v_call	d_call	clone_size	j_call	cdr3_aa	cdr3_nt
TRBV19	TRBD2	NA	TRBJ2-1	CASSISSGGPNEQFF	TGTGCCAGTAGTATATCCAGCGGGGGCCCCAATGAGCAGTTCTTC
TRBV27	NA	NA	TRBJ1-3	CASSLGRGQNTIYF	TGTGCCAGCAGTTTAGGCAGGGGCCAAAACACCATATATTTT
TRBV10-3	NA	few	TRBJ1-1	CAISEYGETEAFF	TGTGCCATCAGTGAGTACGGGGAGACTGAAGCTTTCTTT
TRBV10-1	NA	NA	TRBJ1-1	CASSDRNTEAFF	TGCGCCAGCAGTGACAGGAACACTGAAGCTTTCTTT
TRBV3-1/TRBV3-2	NA	NA	TRBJ1-2	CASSQDRGGYTF	TGTGCCAGCAGCCAAGACAGGGGTGGCTACACCTTC
TRBV28	TRBD1	NA	TRBJ2-5	CASSPTGGGEQETQYF	TGTGCCAGCAGTCCCACAGGGGGCGGGGAGCAAGAGACCCAGTACTTC
TRBV19	NA	NA	TRBJ1-1	CASSTYRAMNTEAFF	TGTGCCAGTAGTACCTACAGGGCAATGAACACTGAAGCTTTCTTT
TRBV24-1	NA	NA	TRBJ2-1	CATSDLVGSGIYNEQFF	TGTGCCACCAGTGATTTGGTTGGTAGCGGTATCTACAATGAGCAGTTCTTC
TRBV21-1	NA	NA	TRBJ1-1	CASSNPTRGPLPNTEAFF	TGTGCCAGCAGCAACCCTACCAGGGGGCCATTACCGAACACTGAAGCTTTCTTT
TRBV7-6	NA	NA	TRBJ2-1	CASSLVQMGRLGYNEQFF	TGTGCCAGCAGCCTTGTCCAGATGGGCCGGCTGGGCTACAATGAGCAGTTCTTC
TRBV10-2	NA	few	TRBJ1-1	CASSAGVGTEAFF	TGCGCCAGCAGTGCAGGTGTGGGCACTGAAGCTTTCTTT
TRBV6-2/TRBV6-3	NA	NA	TRBJ1-5	CASSYAGLNQPQHF	TGTGCCAGCAGTTACGCGGGACTGAATCAGCCCCAGCATTTT
TRBV28	NA	NA	TRBJ1-5	CASILQGEGAQHF	TGTGCCAGCATCTTACAGGGAGAGGGAGCCCAGCATTTT
TRBV4-2	TRBD1	NA	TRBJ1-1	CASSPGGGSEAFF	TGTGCCAGCAGCCCAGGGGGTGGCTCTGAAGCTTTCTTT
TRBV5-6	TRBD2	NA	TRBJ2-7	CASSLGLDTYEQYF	TGTGCCAGCAGCTTAGGACTAGACACCTACGAGCAGTACTTC
TRBV6-2/TRBV6-3	NA	NA	TRBJ1-1	CASSYPDTEAFF	TGTGCCAGCAGTTACCCGGACACTGAAGCTTTCTTT
TRBV4-3	TRBD1	NA	TRBJ1-4	CASSQDTGGKANEKLFF	TGCGCCAGCAGCCAAGATACAGGGGGCAAAGCTAATGAAAAACTGTTTTTT
TRBV5-5	NA	NA	TRBJ2-6	CASSLPAGDYSGANVLTF	TGTGCCAGCAGCTTACCGGCAGGCGATTACTCTGGGGCCAACGTCCTGACTTTC
TRBV20-1	TRBD1	NA	TRBJ1-2	CSASDRGRNYGYTF	TGCAGTGCGAGTGACAGGGGGCGCAACTATGGCTACACCTTC
TRBV5-1	NA	few	TRBJ1-3	CASSQKTGFGNTIYF	TGCGCCAGCAGCCAGAAAACAGGGTTTGGAAACACCATATATTTT
TRBV19	TRBD2	once	TRBJ2-3	CASSIREGRDTQYF	TGTGCCAGTAGTATACGGGAGGGTAGAGATACGCAGTATTTT
TRBV2	NA	NA	TRBJ1-3	CASSWTAGSGNTIYF	TGTGCCAGCAGTTGGACAGCCGGCTCTGGAAACACCATATATTTT
TRBV27	TRBD2	NA	TRBJ2-1	CASSFRLAGGNEQFF	TGTGCCAGCAGTTTCAGACTAGCGGGAGGCAATGAGCAGTTCTTC
TRBV14	NA	NA	TRBJ2-2	CASSPINTGELFF	TGTGCCAGCAGCCCTATTAACACCGGGGAGCTGTTTTTT
TRBV27	TRBD1	NA	TRBJ1-2	CASSLRGLGYGYTF	TGTGCCAGCAGTTTAAGGGGGCTGGGCTATGGCTACACCTTC
TRBV10-1	NA	NA	TRBJ1-1	CASYTENTEAFF	TGCGCCAGTTATACAGAGAACACTGAAGCTTTCTTT
TRBV4-1	TRBD2	NA	TRBJ2-1	CASSHPKTSGSRVEQFF	TGCGCCAGCAGCCACCCTAAGACTAGCGGGAGTCGGGTTGAGCAGTTCTTC
TRBV29-1	TRBD1	NA	TRBJ1-1	CSVVPGQGRDTEAFF	TGCAGCGTCGTCCCGGGACAGGGGAGAGACACTGAAGCTTTCTTT
TRBV10-3	TRBD1	NA	TRBJ1-5	CAISTGTARTALAQHF	TGTGCCATCAGTACCGGGACAGCCCGAACGGCGTTGGCCCAGCATTTT
TRBV29-1	TRBD1	NA	TRBJ1-1	CSVVGLVNRGFMNTEAFF	TGCAGCGTTGTAGGGCTCGTGAACAGGGGCTTTATGAACACTGAAGCTTTCTTT
TRBV7-9	NA	NA	TRBJ1-3	CASSASGGNTIYF	TGTGCCAGCAGCGCGAGCGGTGGCAACACCATATATTTT
TRBV13	NA	NA	TRBJ2-1	CASSKTRPSYNEQFF	TGTGCCAGCAGCAAGACTAGACCATCCTACAATGAGCAGTTCTTC
TRBV7-9	NA	NA	TRBJ2-2	CASSLDGANTGELFF	TGTGCCAGCAGCTTGGATGGGGCTAACACCGGGGAGCTGTTTTTT
TRBV12-3/TRBV12-4	NA	NA	TRBJ1-2	CASSLVREYGYTF	TGTGCCAGCAGTTTGGTCCGGGAGTATGGCTACACCTTC
TRBV6-5	NA	NA	TRBJ1-3	CASSPKTVILGTIYF	TGTGCCAGCAGCCCCAAGACAGTCATACTCGGCACCATATATTTT
TRBV27	NA	NA	TRBJ2-7	CASSLSISGMYNF	TGTGCCAGCAGTTTATCGATTAGCGGCATGTATAACTTC
TRBV5-4	NA	NA	TRBJ2-7	CASSSLGGVDRGYEQYF	TGTGCCAGCAGCTCCCTCGGCGGCGTGGATAGGGGCTACGAGCAGTACTTC
TRBV13	NA	few	TRBJ1-1	CASSDRDQNTEAFF	TGTGCCAGCAGCGACCGGGATCAGAACACTGAAGCTTTCTTT
TRBV6-5	TRBD1	NA	TRBJ1-2	CASSRQGAYGYTF	TGTGCCAGCAGCCGACAGGGGGCCTATGGCTACACCTTC
TRBV5-5	NA	once	TRBJ1-6	CASSLNQGRGSPLHF	TGTGCCAGCAGCTTAAACCAGGGGAGAGGATCACCCCTCCACTTT
TRBV25-1	NA	once	TRBJ1-2	CASSDPGPNYGYTF	TGTGCCAGCAGTGACCCAGGGCCAAACTATGGCTACACCTTC
TRBV5-1	TRBD1	NA	TRBJ1-1	CASSPFPGQISSEAFF	TGCGCCAGCAGCCCGTTCCCGGGACAGATAAGTTCTGAAGCTTTCTTT
TRBV5-1	NA	NA	TRBJ1-3	CASSDKNSGNTIYF	TGCGCCAGCAGCGACAAGAACTCTGGAAACACCATATATTTT
TRBV4-2	TRBD2	NA	TRBJ2-5	CASSQDRGLAGSQETQYF	TGTGCCAGCAGCCAAGATCGGGGGCTAGCGGGGTCCCAAGAGACCCAGTACTTC
TRBV19	TRBD2	medium-sized	TRBJ2-1	CASSMGLAGVFEQFF	TGTGCCAGTAGTATGGGGCTAGCGGGGGTGTTTGAGCAGTTCTTC
TRBV2	TRBD2	NA	TRBJ2-3	CASRRTSGFTDTQYF	TGTGCCAGCAGGAGGACTAGCGGATTCACAGATACGCAGTATTTT
TRBV7-2	NA	NA	TRBJ1-1	CASSLGREVMNTEAFF	TGTGCCAGCAGCTTAGGAAGGGAGGTAATGAACACTGAAGCTTTCTTT
TRBV6-5	NA	NA	TRBJ1-1	CASSYTGPNRAEAFF	TGTGCCAGCAGTTACACGGGACCGAACAGGGCTGAAGCTTTCTTT
TRBV9	TRBD1	NA	TRBJ1-6	CASSASGTAYNSPLHF	TGTGCCAGCAGCGCCTCTGGGACAGCCTATAATTCACCCCTCCACTTT
TRBV19	NA	NA	TRBJ2-1	CASKEAGIYNEQFF	TGTGCCAGTAAGGAGGCGGGGATCTACAATGAGCAGTTCTTC
TRBV4-3	NA	NA	TRBJ2-7	CASSQELGGGSYEQYF	TGCGCCAGCAGCCAAGAGTTAGGGGGAGGGTCCTACGAGCAGTACTTC
TRBV10-2	NA	NA	TRBJ1-1	CASSERGLSEAFF	TGCGCCAGCAGTGAAAGGGGGTTGTCGGAAGCTTTCTTT
TRBV5-6	TRBD1	NA	TRBJ2-1	CASSLRTGHNEQFF	TGTGCCAGCAGCTTGAGGACAGGCCACAATGAGCAGTTCTTC